Below are 27 T cell receptor beta chains sequenced from a single sample in a study of blood T cell repertoires in COVID-19. Here immunoSEQ multiplex PCR was the method, and the copy in TCRdb shows in-frame clones only, minus some. This sample yields 45,000 to 65,000 clones, of which roughly 84% are seen a single time; 4.5% to 5.5% belongs to the top ten. The material sequenced was peripheral blood. These receptors originate from a man aged 80 or over in a cohort sampled during active COVID-19.

The rearrangement links TRBV27 to TRBJ2-2; possibly TRBD2 for D (6 bases). CDR1 and CDR2 from the germline V gene are MNHEY and SMNVEV (reference sequence). Trimming removed 5 bases from V and 0 bases from J, with 16 bases in between. CDR3 length equals 17 residues. The CDR3 loop reads CASSKVGGSANTGELFF. The CDR3 DNA sequence: TGTGCCAGCAGTAAAGTGGGGGGTTCGGCGAACACCGGGGAGCTGTTTTTT.

The chain carries TRBV7-9 and TRBJ2-7; TRBD2 aligns across 10 bases. CDR3 length equals 16 residues. The junction had 3 bases not matched to a gene; V was cut back by 1 base and J by 0 bases. Germline V CDR1 and CDR2: SEHNR, FQNEAQ (reference sequence). The CDR3 sequence is CASSLGTSGNSYEQYF. Written as DNA, the CDR3 is TGTGCCAGCAGCTTAGGGACTAGCGGCAACTCCTACGAGCAGTACTTC.

The V gene is TRBV4-2, the J gene TRBJ1-5, with D maybe TRBD1 (6 bases). V was cut by 0 bases and J by 2 bases, with 8 bases left in between. The CDR3 contains 15 residues. Germline V CDR1 and CDR2: LGHNA, YNFKEQ. The CDR3 is CASSQEGQRNQPQHF. The CDR3 DNA follows: TGTGCCAGCAGCCAAGAGGGACAACGCAATCAGCCCCAGCATTTT.

V gene TRBV9 combines with J gene TRBJ2-5, with 14 nucleotides matching TRBD2. Trimming at V came to 4 bases and at J to 1 base, leaving 6 bases not matched to a gene. The germline V gene encodes CDR1 SGDLS and CDR2 YYNGEE. The CDR3 extends over 17 amino acids. The CDR3 nucleotides are TGTGCCAGCAGCATCAGGACTAGCGGGGGGCGCCAAGAGACCCAGTACTTC. Protein: CASSIRTSGGRQETQYF. Full variable domain (outside the CDR3, taken from reference TRBV9 and TRBJ2-5): DSGVTQTPKHLITATGQRVTLRCSPRSGDLSVYWYQQSLDQGLQFLIQYYNGEERAKGNILERFSAQQFPDLHSELNLSSLELGDSALYFCASSIRTSGGRQETQYFGPGTRLLVL.

This clone was seen a handful of times. CDR3 DNA: TGTGCCAGCAGCGCCGGGACAGGGTACGAGCAGTACTTC. Protein sequence: CASSAGTGYEQYF. The rearrangement links TRBV7-2 to TRBJ2-7, with 9 positions matching TRBD1. Germline-derived CDR1 and CDR2 are SGHTA and FQGNSA. Trimming took 5 bases from V and 4 from J; bases not matched to a gene: 3. The CDR3 extends over 13 amino acids.

This chain joins TRBV7-9 and TRBJ1-3; D may be TRBD1 (6 bases). Germline assignment: CDR1 SEHNR and CDR2 FQNEAQ (reference sequence). This CDR3 has 18 amino acids. Deletions cut 1 base from V and 0 bases from J, with 16 bases between. The CDR3 loop is CASSLGRQVGSSGNTIYF. DNA for the CDR3: TGTGCCAGCAGCTTAGGGCGACAGGTCGGCAGCTCTGGAAACACCATATATTTT.

The rearrangement joins TRBV6-5 to TRBJ1-1, with 9 bases that match TRBD1. This CDR3 comprises 15 residues. Germline CDR1 MNHEY, CDR2 SVGAGI. Trimming cost V 2 bases and J 1 base; bases outside gene matches: 2. This chain's CDR3 is CASSYGTGTNTEAFF. DNA for the CDR3: TGTGCCAGCAGTTACGGGACAGGGACGAACACTGAAGCTTTCTTT.

The table lists this clone with a count of one. The V call is TRBV5-6, the J call TRBJ2-7, with D possibly being TRBD1 (6 bases). Germline V gives CDR1 SGHDT, CDR2 YYEEEE. The V end was cut by 2 bases, the J end by 7 bases, with 16 bases between. This CDR3 has 14 residues. The CDR3 reads CASSFLGALGEQYF. The CDR3 DNA follows: TGTGCCAGCAGCTTTCTGGGGGCTTTGGGGGAGCAGTACTTC.

V usage is TRBV9 and J usage is TRBJ2-3, with 8 bases lining up with TRBD2. In germline, CDR1 is SGDLS, CDR2 YYNGEE. CDR3 size: 16 residues. V shed 4 bases, J shed 1 base, and the junction held 8 bases outside the gene matches. The CDR3 loop is CASSSSAGDRTDTQYF. CDR3 sequence (DNA): TGTGCCAGCAGCTCATCAGCGGGGGACCGCACAGATACGCAGTATTTT.

In its sample, this clone was seen once. V and J are TRBV14 and TRBJ1-1, with D uncertain. V shed 1 base and J shed 5 bases, with 14 bases lying between them. The CDR3 sequence is 15 residues long. Looked up from germline, CDR1 is SGHDN and CDR2 is FVKESK. The CDR3 DNA reads TGTGCCAGCAGCCAAGCCGACATATTAGCGACTGAAGCTTTCTTT. Translation gives CASSQADILATEAFF.

V gene TRBV6-5 combines with J gene TRBJ2-7; TRBD2 is a possible D gene (6 bases). The CDR3 extends over 13 amino acids. Deletions cut 7 bases from V and 4 bases from J, with 14 bases between. Per the germline V gene, CDR1 is MNHEY and CDR2 is SVGAGI. CDR3 coding DNA: TGTGCCAGCATCGGCCCAGGGAGGTACGAGCAGTACTTC. Residues: CASIGPGRYEQYF.

The chain uses TRBV12-5 and TRBJ2-5; TRBD1 agrees at 8 bases. Germline trimming cut 6 bases from V and 1 base from J; bases unmatched to any gene: 7. This CDR3 is 15 amino acids long. The germline gives CDR1 LGHNT, CDR2 FRNRAP. This chain's CDR3 is CASGPQGVTQETQYF. In nucleotides, the CDR3 is TGTGCTAGTGGACCACAGGGGGTGACCCAAGAGACCCAGTACTTC. Full variable domain (rest looked up from reference TRBV12-5 and TRBJ2-5): DARVTQTPRHKVTEMGQEVTMRCQPILGHNTVFWYRQTMMQGLELLAYFRNRAPLDDSGMPKDRFSAEMPDATLATLKIQPSEPRDSAVYFCASGPQGVTQETQYFGPGTRLLVL.

In this sample, this clone turned up a few times. This chain links TRBV4-1 with TRBJ2-4; 12 bases map to TRBD2. The V segment lost 0 bases and the J segment 0 bases; nucleotides outside the gene matches: 0. The CDR3 covers 17 residues. CDR1 and CDR2 from the germline V gene are MGHRA and YSYEKL. This CDR3 is CASSQETSGRAKNIQYF. The CDR3 DNA reads TGCGCCAGCAGCCAAGAGACTAGCGGGAGAGCCAAAAACATTCAGTACTTC.

This clone was counted once. The rearrangement uses TRBV3-1 (or the pseudogene TRBV3-2) and TRBJ2-1; 11 bases are shared with TRBD2. The CDR3 is made up of 16 amino acids. V shed 4 bases, J shed 9 bases, and the junction held 11 bases outside the gene matches. CDR1 is LGHDT, CDR2 YNNKEL, per germline (reference sequence). Written as DNA, the CDR3 is TGTGCCAGCAGCCGTACCTCGTCTAGCGGGAGGTTTGAGCAGTTCTTC. It translates to CASSRTSSSGRFEQFF.

The rearrangement joins TRBV7-3 to TRBJ2-3; 7 bases match TRBD2. The CDR3 is 14 amino acids. Germline lookup yields CDR1 SGHTA and CDR2 FQGTGA. Trimming removed 1 base from V and 4 bases from J; junction bases left unmatched: 2. The CDR3 sequence: CASSLSGSSDTQYF. The CDR3 DNA reads as TGTGCCAGCAGCTTAAGCGGGAGTTCAGATACGCAGTATTTT.

The chain has TRBV10-3 and TRBJ1-1, with D perhaps TRBD1 (6 bases). There are 13 residues in the CDR3. Trimming left V 3 bases short and J 3 bases short, with 8 bases between. From germline, CDR1 is ENHRY and CDR2 SYGVKD. The CDR3 sequence is CAISDQGYTEAFF. In nucleotides, the CDR3 is TGTGCCATCAGTGACCAGGGGTACACTGAAGCTTTCTTT.

This chain connects TRBV7-9 to TRBJ2-3; a possible D gene is TRBD1 (5 bases). Trimming shortened V by 1 base and J by 0 bases, and 20 bases separated the two germline ends. This CDR3 comprises 19 residues. Germline V gives CDR1 SEHNR, CDR2 FQNEAQ (reference sequence). The CDR3 is CASSLDFSWGARSTDTQYF. The DNA for the CDR3 is TGTGCCAGCAGCTTAGACTTCAGCTGGGGCGCGAGGAGCACAGATACGCAGTATTTT.

A few counts support this clone. The rearrangement links TRBV30 to TRBJ2-3; D gene uncertain. CDR3 length equals 12 residues. The germline CDR1 and CDR2 sequences are GTSNPN and SVGIG (reference sequence). V shed 2 bases and J shed 0 bases, with 3 bases lying between them. CDR3 region: CAWSPSTDTQYF. In DNA form, the CDR3 reads TGTGCCTGGAGTCCTAGCACAGATACGCAGTATTTT.

The genes are TRBV9 and TRBJ2-1, with TRBD1 identical over 7 bases. CDR3 length: 12 amino acids. With 2 bases clipped from V and 8 bases from J, the junction kept 1 base outside the gene matches. Germline CDR1 and CDR2: SGDLS and YYNGEE. The CDR3 here is CASSVDRDEQFF. The CDR3 DNA sequence: TGTGCCAGCAGCGTTGACAGGGATGAGCAGTTCTTC. Looking up the rest from reference TRBV9 and TRBJ2-1 gives the full variable domain: DSGVTQTPKHLITATGQRVTLRCSPRSGDLSVYWYQQSLDQGLQFLIQYYNGEERAKGNILERFSAQQFPDLHSELNLSSLELGDSALYFCASSVDRDEQFFGPGTRLTVL.

This rearrangement joins TRBV5-6 to TRBJ2-4; D remains ambiguous. The V gene lost 0 bases and the J gene lost 0 bases, with 7 bases spanning the gap. This CDR3 spans 15 amino acids. Germline lookup yields CDR1 SGHDT and CDR2 YYEEEE. CDR3 residues: CASSLEPGAKNIQYF. CDR3 coding DNA: TGTGCCAGCAGCTTGGAGCCCGGAGCCAAAAACATTCAGTACTTC.

The chain employs TRBV9 and TRBJ2-3; 11 nucleotides match TRBD1. The germline gives CDR1 SGDLS, CDR2 YYNGEE. The J segment lost 6 bases and the V segment lost 7 bases, leaving 4 bases of the junction unmatched. The CDR3 is made up of 13 amino acids. CDR3 nucleotides: TGTGCCAGCCGGGACAGGGGGTCGGATACGCAGTATTTT. It is translated as CASRDRGSDTQYF.

The chain employs TRBV6-5 and TRBJ1-1; D remains unclear. The ends were cut back, 6 bases at V and 4 bases at J, with 9 bases in the middle. CDR1 and CDR2 (germline): MNHEY, SVGAGI. There are 12 residues in the CDR3. CDR3 coding DNA: TGTGCCAGCAGGACGGGAGGCACTGAAGCTTTCTTT. Protein: CASRTGGTEAFF.

The gene calls are TRBV18 and TRBJ2-7; 8 nucleotides agree with TRBD2. The CDR3 consists of 15 residues. Germline lookup yields CDR1 KGHSH and CDR2 LQKENI. Losses at the gene ends were 3 bases for V and 0 bases for J; bases not matched to a gene: 4. CDR3 coding DNA: TGTGCCAGCTCACCTAGGAGCGGGGGCTCCTACGAGCAGTACTTC. Protein product: CASSPRSGGSYEQYF. The full variable domain, its missing parts supplied by reference TRBV18 and TRBJ2-7, is NAGVMQNPRHLVRRRGQEARLRCSPMKGHSHVYWYRQLPEEGLKFMVYLQKENIIDESGMPKERFSAEFPKEGPSILRIQQVVRGDSAAYFCASSPRSGGSYEQYFGPGTRLTVT.

As DNA, the CDR3 is TGTGCCAGCAGCCCTACTATACATATCAACGAGCAGTACTTC. This encodes CASSPTIHINEQYF. The chain employs TRBV11-2 and TRBJ2-7, with D hard to call. Germline assignment: CDR1 SGHAT and CDR2 FQNNGV. V gave up 5 bases and J gave up 5 bases, with 16 bases separating them. The CDR3 covers 14 residues.

The V call is TRBV7-3, the J call TRBJ2-2, with D perhaps TRBD2 (6 bases). V lost 5 bases and J lost 2, with 9 bases in between. Per the germline V gene, CDR1 is SGHTA and CDR2 is FQGTGA. The CDR3 spans 14 residues. CDR3 coding DNA: TGTGCCAGCAGCCCGGACTATAACACCGGGGAGCTGTTTTTT. Its protein is CASSPDYNTGELFF.

The chain links TRBV7-2 to TRBJ1-1; the D gene is possibly TRBD1 (5 bases). CDR1 and CDR2 from the germline V gene are SGHTA and FQGNSA. The length of the CDR3 is 14 residues. V lost 2 bases, J lost 5 bases, and 12 bases lay in between. The chain's CDR3 is CASSLQGGGTEAFF. CDR3 DNA: TGTGCCAGCAGCTTACAGGGAGGAGGGACTGAAGCTTTCTTT.

The chain recombines TRBV11-3 with TRBJ2-2, with 9 bases that match TRBD1. Per germline, CDR1 SGHNT and CDR2 YENEEA. The CDR3 loop spans 16 amino acids. After removal of 6 bases from V and 5 bases from J, the junction contained 10 bases not matched to a gene. The CDR3: CASRKTGGSGTGELFF. The CDR3 nucleotides read TGTGCCAGCAGGAAGACAGGGGGATCGGGAACCGGGGAGCTGTTTTTT.